The rows below give T cell receptor beta chains drawn from one sample of a study of cytomegalovirus exposure and HLA in healthy donors. Clones were read by immunoSEQ multiplex PCR, and TCRdb kept only the in-frame ones, dropping some. The data contain about 170,000 clones, around nine tenths of them singletons. The specimen sequenced was PBMCs. These receptors originate from a man younger than 35 in good health and CMV-seropositive. CDR3s include the opening cysteine and the closing phenylalanine or tryptophan. The D gene is left open where the match is weak. The listing skips clone size in some rows; elsewhere it reads once, few, many or a size class.

clone size	D gene	V gene	J gene	CDR3 length	CDR3 protein	CDR3 DNA
.	.	TRBV11-2	TRBJ2-1	16	CASSPWASRPYNEQFF	TGTGCCAGCAGCCCCTGGGCCTCCCGGCCCTACAATGAGCAGTTCTTC
.	TRBD1	TRBV5-1	TRBJ2-3	15	CASSSPGGQTDTQYF	TGCGCCAGCAGCTCACCAGGGGGTCAGACAGATACGCAGTATTTT
.	.	TRBV5-1	TRBJ2-7	12	CASSSTFNEQYF	TGCGCCAGCAGCTCGACATTTAACGAGCAGTACTTC
.	TRBD2	TRBV5-1	TRBJ2-1	16	CASSWGLAGAYNEQFF	TGCGCCAGCAGCTGGGGACTAGCGGGAGCTTACAATGAGCAGTTCTTC
.	.	TRBV5-6	TRBJ1-2	14	CASSLDHPGYGYTF	TGTGCCAGCAGCTTGGATCACCCCGGGTATGGCTACACCTTC
.	TRBD2	TRBV27	TRBJ2-1	14	CASSLGLAVNEQFF	TGTGCCAGCAGTTTAGGCCTAGCGGTCAATGAGCAGTTCTTC
.	.	TRBV4-2	TRBJ1-4	12	CASSQDMEKLFF	TGTGCCAGCAGCCAAGATATGGAAAAACTGTTTTTT
.	.	TRBV7-2	TRBJ1-2	12	CASSSLRNGYTF	TGTGCCAGCAGCTCCCTGCGGAATGGCTACACCTTC
.	TRBD2	TRBV11-2	TRBJ2-3	16	CASSLAGGGASDTQYF	TGTGCCAGCAGCTTAGCTGGCGGGGGGGCATCAGATACGCAGTATTTT
few	TRBD1	TRBV7-9	TRBJ1-1	16	CASSAYRGPVNTEAFF	TGTGCCAGCAGCGCCTACAGGGGTCCGGTGAACACTGAAGCTTTCTTT
.	TRBD1	TRBV2	TRBJ2-7	16	CASSLDRSQGSYEQYF	TGTGCCAGCAGTTTGGACAGGTCCCAGGGCTCCTACGAGCAGTACTTC
.	TRBD2	TRBV13	TRBJ2-1	19	CASSLRGANKPRKYNEQFF	TGTGCCAGCAGCTTGCGGGGGGCGAACAAACCAAGAAAATACAATGAGCAGTTCTTC
.	TRBD1	TRBV6-5	TRBJ1-1	14	CASSSGGGTGEAFF	TGTGCCAGCAGCTCCGGGGGCGGGACAGGTGAAGCTTTCTTT